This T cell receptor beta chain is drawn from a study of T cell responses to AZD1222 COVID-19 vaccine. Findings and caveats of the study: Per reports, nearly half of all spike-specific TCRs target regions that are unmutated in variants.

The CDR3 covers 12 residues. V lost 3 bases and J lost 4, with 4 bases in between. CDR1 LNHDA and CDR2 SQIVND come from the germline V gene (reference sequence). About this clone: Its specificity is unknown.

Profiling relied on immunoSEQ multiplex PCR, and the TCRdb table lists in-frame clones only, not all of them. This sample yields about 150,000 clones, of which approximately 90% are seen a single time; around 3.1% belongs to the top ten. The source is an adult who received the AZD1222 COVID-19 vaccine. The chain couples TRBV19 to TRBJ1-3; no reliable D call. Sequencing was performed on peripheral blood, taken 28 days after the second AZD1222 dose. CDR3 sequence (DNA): TGTGCCAGTAGTATTACAGGAAACACCATATATTTT. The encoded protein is CASSITGNTIYF.